This record covers a single T cell receptor beta chain. Its antigen is unidentified. These data originate in a study of T cell responses to AZD1222 COVID-19 vaccine. Whole-study results and caveats: Donors, mostly white British, included more females; clonal diversity was possibly underestimated. Dominant CD4 TCR responses targeted spike regions 160-218 and 743-854. Recipients of two AZD1222 doses showed rising Spike-specific TCR breadth and depth. Within unmutated variant regions lay the reported targets of nearly half of spike-specific TCRs.

Measured with immunoSEQ multiplex PCR; TCRdb has only the in-frame clones, and not every one. This table holds about 180,000 clones, approximately 90% found once. This CDR3 comprises 14 residues. Germline V gene data show CDR1 as ENHRY and CDR2 as SYGVKD. V lost 4 bases and J lost 4; bases outside the gene matches: 3. The sample here was peripheral blood, taken 28 days after the second AZD1222 dose. The clonotype originates from an adult who received the AZD1222 COVID-19 vaccine. V and J are TRBV10-3 and TRBJ2-2; 7 bases match TRBD2. The CDR3 nucleotides are TGTGCCATCAGTGTCAGGGAGGGCACCGGGGAGCTGTTTTTT. The encoded protein is CAISVREGTGELFF.